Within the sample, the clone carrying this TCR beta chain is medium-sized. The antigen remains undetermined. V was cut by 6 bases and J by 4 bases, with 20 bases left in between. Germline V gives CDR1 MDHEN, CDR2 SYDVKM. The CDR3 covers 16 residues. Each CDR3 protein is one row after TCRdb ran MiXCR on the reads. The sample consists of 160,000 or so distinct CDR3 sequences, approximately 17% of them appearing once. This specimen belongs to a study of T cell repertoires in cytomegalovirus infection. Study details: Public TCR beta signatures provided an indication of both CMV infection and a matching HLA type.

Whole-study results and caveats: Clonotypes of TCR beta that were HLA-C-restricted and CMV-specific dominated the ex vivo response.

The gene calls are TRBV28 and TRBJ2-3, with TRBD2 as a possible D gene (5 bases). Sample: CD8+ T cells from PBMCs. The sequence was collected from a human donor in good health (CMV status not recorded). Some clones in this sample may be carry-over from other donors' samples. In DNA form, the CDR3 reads TGTGCCAGCAGCCCTTCCCCGGACTCCACATCAGATACGCAGTATTTT. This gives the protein CASSPSPDSTSDTQYF.